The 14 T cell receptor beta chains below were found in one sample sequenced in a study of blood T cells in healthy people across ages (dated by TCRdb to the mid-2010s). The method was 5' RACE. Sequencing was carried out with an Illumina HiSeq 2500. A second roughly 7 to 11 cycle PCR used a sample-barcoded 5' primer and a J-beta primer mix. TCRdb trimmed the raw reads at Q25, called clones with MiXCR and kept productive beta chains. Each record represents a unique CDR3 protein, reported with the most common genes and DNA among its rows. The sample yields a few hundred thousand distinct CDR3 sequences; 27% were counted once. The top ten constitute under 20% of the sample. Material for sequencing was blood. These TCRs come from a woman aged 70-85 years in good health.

The CDR3 nucleotides read TGTGCCAGCAGTGAGGTGGACAGGGGTTTGACAGATACGCAGTATTTT. It specifies CASSEVDRGLTDTQYF. The chain has TRBV6-1 and TRBJ2-3, with 9 bases matching TRBD1. The CDR3 is 16 residues long. Germline CDR1 reads MNHNS; CDR2 reads SASEGT. The junction had 7 bases not matched to a gene; V was cut back by 3 bases and J by 3 bases.

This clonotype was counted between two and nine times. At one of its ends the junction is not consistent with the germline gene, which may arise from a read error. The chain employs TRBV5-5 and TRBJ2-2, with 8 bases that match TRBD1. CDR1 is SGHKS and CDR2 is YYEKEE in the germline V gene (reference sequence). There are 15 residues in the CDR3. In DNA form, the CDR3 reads TGTGCCAGCGGCTTGAATACAGGGGGCACCGGGGAGCTGTTTTTT. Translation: CASGLNTGGTGELFF.

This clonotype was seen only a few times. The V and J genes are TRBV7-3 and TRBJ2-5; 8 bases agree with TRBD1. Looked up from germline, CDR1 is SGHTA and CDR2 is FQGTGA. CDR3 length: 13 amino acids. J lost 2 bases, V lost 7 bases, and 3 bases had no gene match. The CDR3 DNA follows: TGTGCCAGCACTACAGGGGGTCAAGAGACCCAGTACTTC. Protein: CASTTGGQETQYF.

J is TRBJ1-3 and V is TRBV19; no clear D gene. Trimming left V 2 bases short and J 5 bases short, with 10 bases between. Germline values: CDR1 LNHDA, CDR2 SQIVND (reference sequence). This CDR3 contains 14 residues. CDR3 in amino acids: CASSIIRQRNTIYF. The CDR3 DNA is TGTGCCAGTAGTATAATACGGCAGCGAAACACCATATATTTT.

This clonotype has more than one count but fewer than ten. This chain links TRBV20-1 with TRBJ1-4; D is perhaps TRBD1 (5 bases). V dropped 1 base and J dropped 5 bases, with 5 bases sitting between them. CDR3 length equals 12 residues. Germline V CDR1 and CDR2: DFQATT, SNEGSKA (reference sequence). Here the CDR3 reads CSARGQNEKLFF. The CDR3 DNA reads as TGCAGTGCTAGAGGACAGAATGAAAAACTGTTTTTT.

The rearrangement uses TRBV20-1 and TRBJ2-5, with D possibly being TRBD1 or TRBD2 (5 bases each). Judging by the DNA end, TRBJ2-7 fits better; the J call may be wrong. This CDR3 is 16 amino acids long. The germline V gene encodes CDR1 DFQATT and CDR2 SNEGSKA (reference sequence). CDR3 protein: CSARDQRGPASYEQYF. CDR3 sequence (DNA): TGCAGTGCTAGAGATCAGAGGGGCCCTGCCTCCTACGAGCAGTACTTC.

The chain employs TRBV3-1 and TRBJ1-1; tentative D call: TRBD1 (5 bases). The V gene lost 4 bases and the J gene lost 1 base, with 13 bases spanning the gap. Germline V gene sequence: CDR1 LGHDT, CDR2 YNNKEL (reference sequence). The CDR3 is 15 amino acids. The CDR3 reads CASSLGVSGNTEAFF. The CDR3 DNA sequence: TGTGCCAGCAGCCTAGGGGTGTCGGGGAACACTGAAGCTTTCTTT.

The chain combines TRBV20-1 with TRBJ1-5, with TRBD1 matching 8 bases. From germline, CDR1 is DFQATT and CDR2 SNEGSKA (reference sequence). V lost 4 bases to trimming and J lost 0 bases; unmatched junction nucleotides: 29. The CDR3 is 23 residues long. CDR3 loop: CSATPVGAGGDVYYLHSNQPQHF. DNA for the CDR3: TGCAGTGCTACCCCCGTGGGGGCAGGGGGCGATGTCTATTACCTTCATAGCAATCAGCCCCAGCATTTT.

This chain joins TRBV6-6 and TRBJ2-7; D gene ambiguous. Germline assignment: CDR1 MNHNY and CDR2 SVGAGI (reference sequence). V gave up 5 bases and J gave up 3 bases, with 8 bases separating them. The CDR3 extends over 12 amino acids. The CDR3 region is CASSQRNYEQYF. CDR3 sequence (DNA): TGTGCCAGCAGTCAAAGGAACTACGAGCAGTACTTC.

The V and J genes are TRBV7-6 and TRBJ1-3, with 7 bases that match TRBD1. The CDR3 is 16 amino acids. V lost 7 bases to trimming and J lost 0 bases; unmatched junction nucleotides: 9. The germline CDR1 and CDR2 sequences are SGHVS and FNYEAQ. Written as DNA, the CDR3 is TGTGCCAGCAACTATAACAGGGGACACTCTGGAAACACCATATATTTT. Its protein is CASNYNRGHSGNTIYF. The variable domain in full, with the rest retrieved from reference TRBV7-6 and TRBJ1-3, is GAGVSQSPRYKVTKRGQDVALRCDPISGHVSLYWYRQALGQGPEFLTYFNYEAQQDKSGLPNDRFSAERPEGSISTLTIQRTEQRDSAMYRCASNYNRGHSGNTIYFGEGSWLTVV.

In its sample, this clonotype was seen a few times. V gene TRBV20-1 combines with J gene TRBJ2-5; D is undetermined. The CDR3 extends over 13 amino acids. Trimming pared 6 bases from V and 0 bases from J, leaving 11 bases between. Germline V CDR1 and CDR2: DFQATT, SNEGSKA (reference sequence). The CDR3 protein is CSAPARYQETQYF. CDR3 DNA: TGCAGTGCCCCGGCTCGGTACCAAGAGACCCAGTACTTC.

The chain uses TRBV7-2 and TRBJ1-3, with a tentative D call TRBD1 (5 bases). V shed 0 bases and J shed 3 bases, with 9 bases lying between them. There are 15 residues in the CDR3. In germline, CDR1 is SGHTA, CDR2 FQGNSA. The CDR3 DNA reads TGTGCCAGCAGCTTAGCAGGGGCGGGTGGAAACACCATATATTTT. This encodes CASSLAGAGGNTIYF. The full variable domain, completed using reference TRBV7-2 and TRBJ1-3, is GAGVSQSPSNKVTEKGKDVELRCDPISGHTALYWYRQSLGQGLEFLIYFQGNSAPDKSGLPSDRFSAERTGGSVSTLTIQRTQQEDSAVYLCASSLAGAGGNTIYFGEGSWLTVV.

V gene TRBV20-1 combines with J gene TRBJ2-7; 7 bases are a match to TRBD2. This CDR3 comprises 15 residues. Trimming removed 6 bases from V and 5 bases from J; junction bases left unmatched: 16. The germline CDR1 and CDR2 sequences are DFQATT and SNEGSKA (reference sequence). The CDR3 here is CSAHLSAGLRNEQYF. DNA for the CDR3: TGCAGTGCCCACCTGTCAGCGGGACTCAGGAACGAGCAGTACTTC.

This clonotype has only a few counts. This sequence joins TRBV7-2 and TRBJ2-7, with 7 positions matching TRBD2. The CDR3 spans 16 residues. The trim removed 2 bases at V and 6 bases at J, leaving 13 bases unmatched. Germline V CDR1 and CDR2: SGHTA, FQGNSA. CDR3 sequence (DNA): TGTGCCAGCAGCTTAATAAGCATAGGAGCGGGACGCGAGCAGTACTTC. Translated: CASSLISIGAGREQYF.